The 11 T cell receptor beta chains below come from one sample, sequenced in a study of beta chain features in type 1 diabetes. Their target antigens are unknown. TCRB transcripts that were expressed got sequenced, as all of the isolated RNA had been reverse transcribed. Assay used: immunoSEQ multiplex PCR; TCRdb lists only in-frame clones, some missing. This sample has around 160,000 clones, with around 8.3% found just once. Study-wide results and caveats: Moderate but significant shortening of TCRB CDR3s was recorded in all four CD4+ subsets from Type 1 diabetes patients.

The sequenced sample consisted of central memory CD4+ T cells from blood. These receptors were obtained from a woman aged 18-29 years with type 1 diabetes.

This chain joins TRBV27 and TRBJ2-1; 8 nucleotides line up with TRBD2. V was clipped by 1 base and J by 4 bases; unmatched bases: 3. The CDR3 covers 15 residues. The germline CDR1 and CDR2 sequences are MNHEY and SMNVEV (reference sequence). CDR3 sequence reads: CASSLWTSRYNEQFF. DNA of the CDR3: TGTGCCAGCAGTTTATGGACTAGCCGATACAATGAGCAGTTCTTC.

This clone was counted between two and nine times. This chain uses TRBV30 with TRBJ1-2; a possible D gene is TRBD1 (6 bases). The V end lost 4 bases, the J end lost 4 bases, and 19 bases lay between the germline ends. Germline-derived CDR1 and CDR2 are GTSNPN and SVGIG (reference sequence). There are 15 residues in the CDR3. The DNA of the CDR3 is TGTGCCTGGACTGGGCGGGGGGCTATGGGCTATGGCTACACCTTC. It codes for CAWTGRGAMGYGYTF.

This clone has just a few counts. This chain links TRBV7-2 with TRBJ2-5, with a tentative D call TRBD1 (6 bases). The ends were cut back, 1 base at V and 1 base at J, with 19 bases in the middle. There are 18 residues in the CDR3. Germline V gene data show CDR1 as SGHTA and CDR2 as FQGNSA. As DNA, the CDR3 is TGTGCCAGCAGCTTAGAACCCCCCAGGGGAGCGGCCCAAGAGACCCAGTACTTC. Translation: CASSLEPPRGAAQETQYF.

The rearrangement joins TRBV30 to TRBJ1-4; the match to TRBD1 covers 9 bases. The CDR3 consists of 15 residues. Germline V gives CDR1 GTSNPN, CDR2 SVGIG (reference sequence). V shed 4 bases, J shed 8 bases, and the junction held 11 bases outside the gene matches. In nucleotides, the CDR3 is TGTGCCTGGACCAACCCCGGGACAGGGCTGGAAAAACTGTTTTTT. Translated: CAWTNPGTGLEKLFF. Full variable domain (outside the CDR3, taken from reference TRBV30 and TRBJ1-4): SQTIHQWPATLVQPVGSPLSLECTVEGTSNPNLYWYRQAAGRGLQLLFYSVGIGQISSEVPQNLSASRPQDRQFILSSKKLLLSDSGFYLCAWTNPGTGLEKLFFGSGTQLSVL.

CDR3 in amino acids: CASSLSGGTDTQYF. For the CDR3, the DNA is TGTGCCAGCAGCTTATCCGGTGGCACAGATACGCAGTATTTT. This chain links TRBV7-2 with TRBJ2-3; D unclear. V lost 2 bases to trimming and J lost 1 base, with 7 bases between them. The CDR3 runs 14 residues. Germline CDR1 reads SGHTA; CDR2 reads FQGNSA.

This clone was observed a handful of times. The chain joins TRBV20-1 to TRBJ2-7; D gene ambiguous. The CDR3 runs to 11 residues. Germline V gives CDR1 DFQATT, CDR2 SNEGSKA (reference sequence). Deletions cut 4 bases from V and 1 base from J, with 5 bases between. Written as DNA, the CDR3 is TGCAGTGCTACCGAGTCCTACGAGCAGTACTTC. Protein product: CSATESYEQYF.

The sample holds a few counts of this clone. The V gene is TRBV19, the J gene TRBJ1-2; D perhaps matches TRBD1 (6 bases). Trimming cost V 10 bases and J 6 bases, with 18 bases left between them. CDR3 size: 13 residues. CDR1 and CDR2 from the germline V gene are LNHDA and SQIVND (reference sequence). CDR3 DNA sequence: TGTGCCATCCGGGACAAAAAAGGGGATGGCTACACCTTC. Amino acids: CAIRDKKGDGYTF. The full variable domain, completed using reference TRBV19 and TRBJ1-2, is DGGITQSPKYLFRKEGQNVTLSCEQNLNHDAMYWYRQDPGQGLRLIYYSQIVNDFQKGDIAEGYSVSREKKESFPLTVTSAQKNPTAFYLCAIRDKKGDGYTFGSGTRLTVV.

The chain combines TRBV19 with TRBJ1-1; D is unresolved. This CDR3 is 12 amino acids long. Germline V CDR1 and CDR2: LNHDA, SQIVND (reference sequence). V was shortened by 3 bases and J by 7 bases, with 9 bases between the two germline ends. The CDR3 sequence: CASSINRREAFF. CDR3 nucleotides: TGTGCCAGTAGTATCAACAGACGTGAAGCTTTCTTT.

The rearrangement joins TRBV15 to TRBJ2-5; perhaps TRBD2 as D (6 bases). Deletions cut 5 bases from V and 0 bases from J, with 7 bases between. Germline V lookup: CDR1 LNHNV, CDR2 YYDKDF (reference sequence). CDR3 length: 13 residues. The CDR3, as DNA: TGTGCCACCAGCGGGGACTACCAAGAGACCCAGTACTTC. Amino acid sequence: CATSGDYQETQYF.

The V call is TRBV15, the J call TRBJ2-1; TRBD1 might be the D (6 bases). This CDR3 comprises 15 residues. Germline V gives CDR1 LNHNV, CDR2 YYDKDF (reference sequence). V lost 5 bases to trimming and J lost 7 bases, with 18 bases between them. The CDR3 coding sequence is TGTGCCACCAGCCATTCCCCAGGGGCGCGAAATGAGCAGTTCTTC. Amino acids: CATSHSPGARNEQFF.

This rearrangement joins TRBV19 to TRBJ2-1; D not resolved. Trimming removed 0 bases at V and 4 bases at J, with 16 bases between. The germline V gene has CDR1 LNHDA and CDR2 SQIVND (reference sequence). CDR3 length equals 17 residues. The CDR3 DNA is TGTGCCAGTAGTATAGATCTTCTATATCACAGATACAATGAGCAGTTCTTC. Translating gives CASSIDLLYHRYNEQFF.